This T cell receptor (beta chain) derives from a study of CD8 T cells in ankylosing spondylitis. Findings and caveats of the study: Before this, some motif variants had been reported in reactive arthritis synovial fluid and blood. Within ankylosing spondylitis blood, a TCR beta motif made up of seven to nine highly homologous variants appeared to be characteristic. It was reported that disease-linked clones were significantly enriched in matched ankylosing spondylitis synovial fluid.

This clonotype was recorded many times. Its antigen is still unknown. TCRdb re-called the 5' RACE reads with MiXCR, one entry per CDR3 protein. This table holds roughly 150,000 distinct CDR3 sequences, roughly 31% found once. This CDR3 has 16 residues. J was trimmed by 2 bases and V by 3 bases; bases with no gene match: 4. CDR1 and CDR2 (germline): LGHNA, YSLEER. Material: synovial fluid, either unsorted or a sorted T cell fraction (not recorded which). The rearrangement joins TRBV4-3 to TRBJ2-3; 11 positions agree with TRBD2. The receptor was isolated from a male donor with ankylosing spondylitis. The CDR3 is CASSQSSGRSTDTQYF. The CDR3 nucleotides read TGCGCCAGCAGCCAGTCTAGCGGGAGGTCCACAGATACGCAGTATTTT.